The 25 T cell receptor beta chains in this list originate from one sample, sequenced in a study of graft-versus-host responses after intestinal transplantation. Their antigens are not known. Method: immunoSEQ multiplex PCR; TCRdb's copy keeps in-frame clones and lacks some. The top ten clones hold about 17% of a sample with around 84,000 clones, around 83% of them seen once. Source: unstimulated CD8+ T cells sorted from spleen or lymph node cells, taken before intestinal transplant. Receptors were obtained from a human donor who received an intestinal transplant.

The V gene is TRBV27, the J gene TRBJ1-2; TRBD1 agrees at 8 bases. Germline CDR1 MNHEY, CDR2 SMNVEV (reference sequence). V lost 3 bases, J lost 4 bases, and 1 base stayed unmatched. CDR3 size: 13 residues. The CDR3 loop reads CASSFGTGYGYTF. As DNA, the CDR3 is TGTGCCAGCAGTTTCGGGACAGGCTATGGCTACACCTTC.

This clone was seen a few times. V and J are TRBV6-1 and TRBJ2-5; D unclear. V shed 1 base and J shed 2 bases, with 11 bases lying between them. This CDR3 has 15 residues. CDR1 MNHNS and CDR2 SASEGT come from the germline V gene. The CDR3 DNA is TGTGCCAGCAGTGAAGGAGCTAAGGTTCAAGAGACCCAGTACTTC. It encodes CASSEGAKVQETQYF.

This chain connects TRBV6-1 to TRBJ1-1; no reliable D call. Trimming took off 4 bases at V and 2 bases at J, with 5 bases between the two ends. Germline V gene lookup returns CDR1 MNHNS and CDR2 SASEGT. The CDR3 totals 12 residues. The CDR3 DNA follows: TGTGCCAGCAGTGGGTTAAACACTGAAGCTTTCTTT. Protein: CASSGLNTEAFF.

The gene calls are TRBV7-9 and TRBJ2-7; D is undetermined. CDR1 is SEHNR, CDR2 FQNEAQ, per germline (reference sequence). The CDR3 spans 15 residues. The ends were cut back, 4 bases at V and 2 bases at J, with 15 bases in the middle. Written as DNA, the CDR3 is TGTGCCAGCAGCTCACCGTTGACCAGACCCTACGAGCAGTACTTC. It translates to CASSSPLTRPYEQYF.

The chain is built from TRBV21-1 and TRBJ2-3; the D call of TRBD1 is as the table states it, not checked on the DNA. TRBV21-1 corresponds to a pseudogene. The CDR3 is made up of 16 amino acids. The CDR3 DNA reads as TGTGCCAGCAGCAAAAGGAGGCAGGGGGCAGGGCATACGCAGTATTTT. Translation gives CASSKRRQGAGHTQYF.

The rearrangement joins TRBV6-1 to TRBJ2-7, with TRBD2 as a possible D gene (5 bases). The CDR3 totals 14 residues. The ends were cut back, 6 bases at V and 0 bases at J, with 12 bases in the middle. In germline, CDR1 is MNHNS, CDR2 SASEGT. CDR3 residues: CASSPGELSYEQYF. CDR3 DNA sequence: TGTGCCAGCAGCCCCGGGGAGCTCTCCTACGAGCAGTACTTC.

V is TRBV6-1 and J is TRBJ2-7, with 7 bases identical to TRBD2. The V gene's germline CDR1 is MNHNS and CDR2 SASEGT. Trimming removed 8 bases from V and 2 bases from J; junction bases left unmatched: 6. The CDR3 loop spans 13 amino acids. CDR3 nucleotides: TGTGCCAGCCTGAGGAGCGGGACCTACGAGCAGTACTTC. The encoded protein is CASLRSGTYEQYF.

This CDR3 reads CASSLDSNGNTIYF. In DNA, the CDR3 is TGTGCCAGTAGTCTTGACAGTAATGGAAACACCATATATTTT. The V gene is TRBV19, the J gene TRBJ1-3, with D possibly being TRBD1 (5 bases). V was clipped by 5 bases and J by 3 bases, with 11 bases between them. The CDR3 loop spans 14 amino acids. Germline V gene data show CDR1 as LNHDA and CDR2 as SQIVND (reference sequence).

This sequence joins TRBV9 and TRBJ2-7, with TRBD1 identical over 10 bases. With 0 bases clipped from V and 3 bases from J, the junction kept 3 bases outside the gene matches. Germline V gene sequence: CDR1 SGDLS, CDR2 YYNGEE. The CDR3 consists of 15 residues. The DNA for the CDR3 is TGTGCCAGCAGCGTAGGTAGGACAGGGGGCTACGAGCAGTACTTC. Translated, it gives CASSVGRTGGYEQYF.

The J gene is TRBJ1-4, the V gene TRBV25-1; D not resolved. The CDR3 spans 14 residues. V was pared by 4 bases and J by 7 bases, with 13 bases between. CDR1 and CDR2 from the germline V gene are MGHDK and SYGVNS. The CDR3 spells CASSGPLGTEKLFF. CDR3 DNA sequence: TGTGCCAGCAGTGGACCCCTGGGAACTGAAAAACTGTTTTTT.

This clone was found once. This chain connects TRBV2 to TRBJ1-1, with 8 bases fitting TRBD1. This CDR3 has 13 amino acids. V dropped 11 bases and J dropped 5; count of bases not matched to a gene: 10. CDR1 is SNHLY, CDR2 FYNNEI, per germline. CDR3 DNA sequence: TGTGCCCCTAGGCAGGGGGCAAGAACTGAAGCTTTCTTT. Amino acids: CAPRQGARTEAFF.

The chain has TRBV7-9 and TRBJ1-2; 7 bases are a match to TRBD1. V trimming: 5 bases; J trimming: 4 bases; junction bases outside the gene matches: 7. The CDR3 loop spans 14 amino acids. Per germline, CDR1 SEHNR and CDR2 FQNEAQ (reference sequence). CDR3 residues: CASSPWDRVYGYTF. The DNA of the CDR3 is TGTGCCAGCAGCCCTTGGGACAGAGTCTATGGCTACACCTTC.

DNA of the CDR3: TGCAGCGCCCTAGGACAGGGGGCCTGGAATGAGCAGTTCTTC. This translates into CSALGQGAWNEQFF. The rearrangement links TRBV29-1 to TRBJ2-1, with 11 bases aligning to TRBD1. The trim removed 7 bases at V and 7 bases at J, leaving 9 bases unmatched. The CDR3 loop spans 14 amino acids. The V gene's germline CDR1 is SQVTM and CDR2 ANQGSEA.

This sequence joins TRBV7-3 and TRBJ2-3, with a tentative D call TRBD2 (6 bases). Trimming removed 3 bases from V and 3 bases from J, with 25 bases in between. CDR3 length equals 19 residues. CDR1 and CDR2 (germline): SGHTA, FQGTGA. CDR3 loop: CASSLGWAGPHTWTDTQYF. For the CDR3, the DNA is TGTGCCAGCAGCTTGGGTTGGGCGGGGCCCCATACGTGGACAGATACGCAGTATTTT.

The chain couples TRBV19 to TRBJ1-1, with a tentative D call TRBD1 (5 bases). Trimming removed 3 bases from V and 1 base from J, with 9 bases in between. The CDR3 loop spans 14 amino acids. The germline V gene encodes CDR1 LNHDA and CDR2 SQIVND (reference sequence). The CDR3 coding sequence is TGTGCCAGTAGTATGGGACGGAGGAACACTGAAGCTTTCTTT. Translated, it gives CASSMGRRNTEAFF. Together with reference TRBV19 and TRBJ1-1, the CDR3 gives the full variable domain: DGGITQSPKYLFRKEGQNVTLSCEQNLNHDAMYWYRQDPGQGLRLIYYSQIVNDFQKGDIAEGYSVSREKKESFPLTVTSAQKNPTAFYLCASSMGRRNTEAFFGQGTRLTVV.

The chain is built from TRBV11-3 and TRBJ2-4; no definite D call. CDR1 and CDR2 (germline): SGHNT, YENEEA. This CDR3 region has 13 residues. V was trimmed by 3 bases and J by 0 bases, leaving 3 bases between them. CDR3 residues: CASSFGAKNIQYF. The CDR3 DNA reads as TGTGCCAGCAGCTTTGGAGCCAAAAACATTCAGTACTTC.

The chain carries TRBV2 and TRBJ1-1; TRBD1 matches at 7 bases. CDR1 is SNHLY and CDR2 is FYNNEI in the germline V gene. There are 14 residues in the CDR3. The V segment lost 6 bases and the J segment 2 bases; nucleotides outside the gene matches: 6. In nucleotides, the CDR3 is TGTGCCAGCAGGGAACAGGGGATCAACACTGAAGCTTTCTTT. Residues: CASREQGINTEAFF.

The chain joins TRBV29-1 to TRBJ2-3; no reliable D call. The CDR3 runs 14 residues. V lost 4 bases to trimming and J lost 0 bases, with 11 bases between them. Germline lookup yields CDR1 SQVTM and CDR2 ANQGSEA. The CDR3 loop is CSVALQTSTDTQYF. CDR3 DNA: TGCAGCGTTGCACTACAGACTAGCACAGATACGCAGTATTTT.

About this clone: The junction departs from germline at one end; a sequencing error may be responsible. The J gene is TRBJ1-4, the V gene TRBV4-1; possible D gene TRBD1, 6 bases. The CDR3 consists of 14 residues. The germline gives CDR1 MGHRA, CDR2 YSYEKL. CDR3 sequence: CASMGSGQKGKLFF. Here the CDR3 DNA reads TGCGCGAGCATGGGTTCGGGACAAAAAGGAAAACTGTTTTTT.

The chain uses TRBV28 and TRBJ2-3, with 14 bases fitting TRBD2. The CDR3 totals 20 residues. V was pared by 3 bases and J by 1 base, with 12 bases of the junction left unmatched. Germline V gives CDR1 MDHEN, CDR2 SYDVKM. The CDR3 DNA is TGTGCCAGCAGTTTCTGGGGGTGGGGACTAGCGGGAGAGCGCACAGATACGCAGTATTTT. Translating it yields CASSFWGWGLAGERTDTQYF.

CDR3 DNA sequence: TGTGCCAGCAGTTTATCGGGAGGACCGCTGAGGTCAAATGAGCAGTTCTTC. Translation gives CASSLSGGPLRSNEQFF. The V and J genes are TRBV27 and TRBJ2-1; D possibly corresponds to TRBD2 (6 bases). Germline V CDR1 and CDR2: MNHEY, SMNVEV (reference sequence). This CDR3 is 17 amino acids long. V dropped 0 bases and J dropped 7 bases, with 19 bases sitting between them.

The gene calls are TRBV2 and TRBJ2-1; maybe TRBD1 (6 bases). Germline assignment: CDR1 SNHLY and CDR2 FYNNEI. Trimming took 7 bases from V and 3 from J, leaving 13 bases between them. This CDR3 has 14 amino acids. DNA for the CDR3: TGTGCCAGCATAGGGCAGGGGATCTACAATGAGCAGTTCTTC. Residues: CASIGQGIYNEQFF.

This clone has only one observation. The chain recombines TRBV2 with TRBJ2-3; D may be TRBD2 (5 bases). The germline V gene encodes CDR1 SNHLY and CDR2 FYNNEI. The ends were cut back, 7 bases at V and 2 bases at J, with 13 bases in the middle. The CDR3 sequence is 14 residues long. The CDR3 DNA follows: TGTGCCAGCATCGATCCGGGATACACAGATACGCAGTATTTT. Translating gives CASIDPGYTDTQYF.

This chain joins TRBV4-1 and TRBJ1-2; 10 bases agree with TRBD1. CDR3 length equals 20 residues. V gave up 3 bases and J gave up 3 bases; unmatched junction bases: 19. CDR1 and CDR2 from the germline V gene are MGHRA and YSYEKL. The DNA for the CDR3 is TGCGCCAGCAGCCAGTACGACAGGGGGCCGGTGATAGATCCGGACTATGGCTACACCTTC. Encoded protein: CASSQYDRGPVIDPDYGYTF.

The gene calls are TRBV2 and TRBJ2-1; D gene ambiguous. The CDR3 is made up of 14 amino acids. From germline, CDR1 is SNHLY and CDR2 FYNNEI. Trimming took 1 base from V and 5 from J, leaving 9 bases between them. The CDR3 protein is CASSEGLVDNEQFF. CDR3 nucleotide sequence: TGTGCCAGCAGTGAAGGTCTTGTAGACAATGAGCAGTTCTTC.